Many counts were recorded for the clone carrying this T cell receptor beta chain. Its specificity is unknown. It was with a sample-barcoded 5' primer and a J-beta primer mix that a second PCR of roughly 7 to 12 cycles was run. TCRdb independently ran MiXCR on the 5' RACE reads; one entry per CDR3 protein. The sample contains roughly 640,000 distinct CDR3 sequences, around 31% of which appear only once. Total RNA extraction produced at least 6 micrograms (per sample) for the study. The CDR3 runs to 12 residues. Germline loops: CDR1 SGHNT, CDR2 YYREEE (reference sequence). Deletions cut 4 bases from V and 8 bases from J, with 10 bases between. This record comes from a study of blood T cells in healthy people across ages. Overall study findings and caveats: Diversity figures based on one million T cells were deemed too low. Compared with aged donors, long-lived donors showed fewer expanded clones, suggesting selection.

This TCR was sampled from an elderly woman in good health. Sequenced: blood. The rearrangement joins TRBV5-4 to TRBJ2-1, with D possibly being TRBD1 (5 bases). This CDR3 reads CASSLQADEQFF. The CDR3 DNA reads TGTGCCAGCAGCCTACAGGCCGATGAGCAGTTCTTC.